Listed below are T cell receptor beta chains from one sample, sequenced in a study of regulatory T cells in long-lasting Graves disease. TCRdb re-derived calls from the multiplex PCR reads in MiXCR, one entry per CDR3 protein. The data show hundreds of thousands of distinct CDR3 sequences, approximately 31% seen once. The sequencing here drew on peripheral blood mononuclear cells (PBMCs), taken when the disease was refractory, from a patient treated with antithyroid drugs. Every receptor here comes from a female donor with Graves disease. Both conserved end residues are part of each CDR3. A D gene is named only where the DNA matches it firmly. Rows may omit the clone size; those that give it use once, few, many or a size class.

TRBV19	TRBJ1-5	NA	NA	CATRAAGSGNQPQHF	TGTGCCACCCGAGCGGCGGGGTCTGGCAATCAGCCCCAGCATTTT
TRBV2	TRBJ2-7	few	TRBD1	CASTHVDRGPSYEQYF	TGTGCCAGCACCCACGTGGACAGGGGGCCTTCTTACGAGCAGTACTTC
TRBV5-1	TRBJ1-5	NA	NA	CASSLGVGDQPQHF	TGCGCCAGCAGCTTGGGTGTAGGCGATCAGCCCCAGCATTTT
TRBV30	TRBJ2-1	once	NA	CAWSVRPPSKSSYNEQFF	TGTGCCTGGAGTGTACGGCCCCCCAGTAAAAGCTCCTACAATGAGCAGTTCTTC
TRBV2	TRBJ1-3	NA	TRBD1	CASSRDRAIQNTIYF	TGTGCCAGCAGCCGGGACAGGGCAATTCAAAACACCATATATTTT
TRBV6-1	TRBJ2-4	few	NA	CASSNPRRDAKNIQYF	TGTGCCAGCAGTAACCCTCGACGGGACGCCAAAAACATTCAGTACTTC
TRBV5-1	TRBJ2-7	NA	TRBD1	CASSLRQGGREQYF	TGCGCCAGCAGCTTGCGACAGGGTGGGCGCGAGCAGTACTTC
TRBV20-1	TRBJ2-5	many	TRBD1	CSASAPTGVETQYF	TGCAGTGCTAGTGCCCCGACAGGGGTAGAGACCCAGTACTTC
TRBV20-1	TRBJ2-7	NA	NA	CSATRTQSYEQYF	TGCAGTGCTACGAGGACTCAATCCTACGAGCAGTACTTC
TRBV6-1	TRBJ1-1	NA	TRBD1	CASRPQGAGTEAFF	TGTGCCAGCAGACCACAGGGGGCAGGGACTGAAGCTTTCTTT
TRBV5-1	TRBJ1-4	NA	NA	CASRVEGPNEKLFF	TGCGCCAGCAGGGTAGAGGGCCCTAATGAAAAACTGTTTTTT
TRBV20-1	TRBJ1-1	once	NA	CSARDRVLEGNTEAFF	TGCAGTGCTAGAGACCGGGTTCTGGAGGGGAACACTGAAGCTTTCTTT
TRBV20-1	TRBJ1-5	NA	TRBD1	CSAILRDRENQPQHF	TGCAGTGCTATACTCCGGGACAGGGAAAATCAGCCCCAGCATTTT
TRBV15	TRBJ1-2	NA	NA	CAASIRTPGGYTF	TGTGCCGCCAGCATACGTACACCCGGAGGCTACACCTTC
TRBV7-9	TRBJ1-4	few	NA	CASSLASGGGEKLFF	TGTGCCAGCAGCTTAGCGAGCGGGGGCGGGGAAAAACTGTTTTTT
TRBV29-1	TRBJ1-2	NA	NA	CSVEELPARNYGYTF	TGCAGCGTTGAAGAGTTACCCGCACGGAACTATGGCTACACCTTC
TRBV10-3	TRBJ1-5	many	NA	CAISEGNRPGNQPQHF	TGTGCCATCAGTGAGGGGAACAGGCCAGGAAATCAGCCCCAGCATTTT
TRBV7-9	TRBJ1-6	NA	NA	CASSLGQTYNSPLHF	TGTGCCAGCAGCTTAGGGCAGACGTATAATTCACCCCTCCACTTT
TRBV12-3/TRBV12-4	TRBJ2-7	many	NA	CASSPAGLTYEQYF	TGTGCCAGCAGTCCGGCGGGGCTCACCTACGAGCAGTACTTC
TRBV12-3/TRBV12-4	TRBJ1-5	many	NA	CASSYDPGDSNQPQHF	TGTGCCAGCAGTTATGATCCAGGCGATAGCAATCAGCCCCAGCATTTT
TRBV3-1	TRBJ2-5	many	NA	CASSQDRMGRETQYF	TGTGCCAGCAGCCAAGACCGGATGGGGCGGGAGACCCAGTACTTC
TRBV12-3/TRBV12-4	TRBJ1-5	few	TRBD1	CASSLAPPGGTNQPQHF	TGTGCCAGCAGTTTAGCGCCACCAGGGGGGACTAATCAGCCCCAGCATTTT
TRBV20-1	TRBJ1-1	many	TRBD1	CSAVDRQSMNTEAFF	TGCAGTGCCGTGGACAGGCAAAGCATGAACACTGAAGCTTTCTTT